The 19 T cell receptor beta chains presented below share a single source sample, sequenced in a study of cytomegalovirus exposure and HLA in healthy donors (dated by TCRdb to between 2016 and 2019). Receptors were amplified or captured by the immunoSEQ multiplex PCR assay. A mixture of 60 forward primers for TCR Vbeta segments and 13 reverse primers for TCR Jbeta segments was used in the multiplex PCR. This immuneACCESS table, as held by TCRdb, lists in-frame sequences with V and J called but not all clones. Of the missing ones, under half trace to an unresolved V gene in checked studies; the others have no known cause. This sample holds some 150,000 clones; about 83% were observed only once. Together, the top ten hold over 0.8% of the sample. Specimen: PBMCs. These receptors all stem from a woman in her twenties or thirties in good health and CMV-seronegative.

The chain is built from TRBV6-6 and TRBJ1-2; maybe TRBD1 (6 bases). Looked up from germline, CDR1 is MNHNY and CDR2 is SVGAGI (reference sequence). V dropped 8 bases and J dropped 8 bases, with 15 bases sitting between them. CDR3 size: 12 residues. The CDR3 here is CASGERGLGYTF. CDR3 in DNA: TGTGCCAGCGGAGAGCGGGGGCTAGGCTACACCTTC.

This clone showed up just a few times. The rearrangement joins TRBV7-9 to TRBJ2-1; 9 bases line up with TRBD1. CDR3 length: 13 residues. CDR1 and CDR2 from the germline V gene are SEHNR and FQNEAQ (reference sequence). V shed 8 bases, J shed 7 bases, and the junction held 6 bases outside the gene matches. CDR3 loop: CASGGTGRNEQFF. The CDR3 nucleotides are TGTGCCAGCGGGGGGACAGGGAGGAATGAGCAGTTCTTC.

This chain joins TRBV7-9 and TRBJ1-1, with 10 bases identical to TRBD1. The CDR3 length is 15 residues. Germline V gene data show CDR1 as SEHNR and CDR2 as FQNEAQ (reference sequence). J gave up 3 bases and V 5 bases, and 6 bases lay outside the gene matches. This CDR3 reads CASSAADRGYTEAFF. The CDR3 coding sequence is TGTGCCAGCAGCGCAGCGGACAGGGGGTACACTGAAGCTTTCTTT.

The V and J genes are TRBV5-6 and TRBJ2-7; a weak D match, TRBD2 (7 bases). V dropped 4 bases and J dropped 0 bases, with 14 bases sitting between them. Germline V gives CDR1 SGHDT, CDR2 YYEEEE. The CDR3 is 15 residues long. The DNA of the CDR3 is TGTGCCAGCAGCCGTGGGGGGGCGGGCTCCTACGAGCAGTACTTC. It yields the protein CASSRGGAGSYEQYF.

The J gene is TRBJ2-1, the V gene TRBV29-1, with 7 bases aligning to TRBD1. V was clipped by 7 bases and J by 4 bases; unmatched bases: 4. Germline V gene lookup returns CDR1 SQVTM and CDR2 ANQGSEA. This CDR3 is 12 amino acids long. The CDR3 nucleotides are TGCAGCGCGAGACAGGGATACAATGAGCAGTTCTTC. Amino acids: CSARQGYNEQFF.

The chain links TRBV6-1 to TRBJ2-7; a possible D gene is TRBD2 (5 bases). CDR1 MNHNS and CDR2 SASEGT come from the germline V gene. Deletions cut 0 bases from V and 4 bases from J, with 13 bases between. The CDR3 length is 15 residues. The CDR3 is CASSEAAPGGYEQYF. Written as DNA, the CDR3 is TGTGCCAGCAGTGAAGCCGCCCCGGGCGGGTACGAGCAGTACTTC.

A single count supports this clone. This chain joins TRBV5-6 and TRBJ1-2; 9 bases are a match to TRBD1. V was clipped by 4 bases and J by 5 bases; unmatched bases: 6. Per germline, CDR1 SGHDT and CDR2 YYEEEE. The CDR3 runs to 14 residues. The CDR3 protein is CASSHFGTGYGYTF. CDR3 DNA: TGTGCCAGCAGCCATTTCGGGACAGGGTATGGCTACACCTTC.

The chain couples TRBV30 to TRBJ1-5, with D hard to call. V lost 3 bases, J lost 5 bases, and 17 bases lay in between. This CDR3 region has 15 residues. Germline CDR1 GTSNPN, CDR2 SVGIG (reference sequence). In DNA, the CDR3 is TGTGCCTGGAGCCTTCCCGGGGTTGGGGATCAGCCCCAGCATTTT. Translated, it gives CAWSLPGVGDQPQHF.

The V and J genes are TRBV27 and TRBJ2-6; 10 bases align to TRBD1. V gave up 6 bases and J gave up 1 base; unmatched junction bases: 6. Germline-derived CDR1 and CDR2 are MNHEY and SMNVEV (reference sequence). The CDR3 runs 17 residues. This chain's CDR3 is CASSRDRGVSGANVLTF. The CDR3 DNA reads TGTGCCAGCAGCCGGGACAGGGGAGTTTCTGGGGCCAACGTCCTGACTTTC.

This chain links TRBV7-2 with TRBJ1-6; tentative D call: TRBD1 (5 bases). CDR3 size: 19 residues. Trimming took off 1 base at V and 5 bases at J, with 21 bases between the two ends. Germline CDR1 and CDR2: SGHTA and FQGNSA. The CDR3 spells CASSLGHGAAETHNSPLHF. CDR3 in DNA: TGTGCCAGCAGCTTAGGGCATGGGGCCGCCGAGACCCATAATTCACCCCTCCACTTT.

In DNA form, the CDR3 reads TGTGCCAGCAGTTTTACAGGGGGGCTAGGTGAAAAACTGTTTTTT. Translating gives CASSFTGGLGEKLFF. The chain has TRBV28 and TRBJ1-4; 8 bases line up with TRBD1. From germline, CDR1 is MDHEN and CDR2 SYDVKM. After removal of 3 bases from V and 7 bases from J, the junction contained 7 bases not matched to a gene. This CDR3 is built from 15 residues.

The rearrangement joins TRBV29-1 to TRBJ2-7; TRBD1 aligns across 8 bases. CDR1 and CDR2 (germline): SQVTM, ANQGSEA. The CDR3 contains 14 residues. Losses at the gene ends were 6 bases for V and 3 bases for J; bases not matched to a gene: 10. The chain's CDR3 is CSVTGGTSFYEQYF. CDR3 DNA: TGCAGCGTAACAGGGGGAACCTCGTTCTACGAGCAGTACTTC.

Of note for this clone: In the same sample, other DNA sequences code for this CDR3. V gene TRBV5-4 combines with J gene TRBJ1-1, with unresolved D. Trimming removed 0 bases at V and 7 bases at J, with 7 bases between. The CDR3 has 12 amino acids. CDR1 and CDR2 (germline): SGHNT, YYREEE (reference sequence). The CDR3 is CASSLGSGEAFF. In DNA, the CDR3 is TGTGCCAGCAGCTTGGGAAGCGGTGAAGCTTTCTTT.

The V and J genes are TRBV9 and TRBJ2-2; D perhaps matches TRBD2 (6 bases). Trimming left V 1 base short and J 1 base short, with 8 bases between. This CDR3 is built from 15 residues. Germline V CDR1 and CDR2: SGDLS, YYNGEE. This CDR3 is CASSVTGLNTGELFF. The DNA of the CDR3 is TGTGCCAGCAGCGTAACGGGACTGAACACCGGGGAGCTGTTTTTT.

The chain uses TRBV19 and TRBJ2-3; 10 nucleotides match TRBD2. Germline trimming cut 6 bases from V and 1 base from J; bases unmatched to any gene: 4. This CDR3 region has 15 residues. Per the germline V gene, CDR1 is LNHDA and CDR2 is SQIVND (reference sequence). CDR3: CASSTGTSGTDTQYF. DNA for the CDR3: TGTGCCAGTAGCACCGGGACTAGCGGCACAGATACGCAGTATTTT.

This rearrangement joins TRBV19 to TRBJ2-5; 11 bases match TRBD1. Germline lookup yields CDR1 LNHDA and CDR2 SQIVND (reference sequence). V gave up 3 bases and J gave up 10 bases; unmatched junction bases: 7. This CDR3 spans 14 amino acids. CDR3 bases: TGTGCCAGTAGTATGGGCGGGACAGGGGGGGACCAGTACTTC. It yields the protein CASSMGGTGGDQYF.

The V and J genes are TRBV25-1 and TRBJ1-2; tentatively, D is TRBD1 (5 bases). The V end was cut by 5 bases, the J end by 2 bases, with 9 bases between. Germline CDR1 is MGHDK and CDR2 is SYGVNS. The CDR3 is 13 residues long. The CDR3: CASSPDNNYGYTF. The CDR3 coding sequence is TGTGCCAGCAGTCCGGACAACAACTATGGCTACACCTTC.

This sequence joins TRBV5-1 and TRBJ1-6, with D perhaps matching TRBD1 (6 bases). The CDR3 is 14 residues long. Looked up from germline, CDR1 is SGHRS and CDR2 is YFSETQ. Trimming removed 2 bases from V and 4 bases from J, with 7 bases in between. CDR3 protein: CASSFDRYNSPLHF. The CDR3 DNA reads TGCGCCAGCAGCTTCGACAGGTATAATTCACCCCTCCACTTT.

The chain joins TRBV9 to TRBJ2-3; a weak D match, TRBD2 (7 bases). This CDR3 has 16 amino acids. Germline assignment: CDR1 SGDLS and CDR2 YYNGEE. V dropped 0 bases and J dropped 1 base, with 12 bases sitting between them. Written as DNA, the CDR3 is TGTGCCAGCAGCGTAGGTAGGGGGGGTCGCACAGATACGCAGTATTTT. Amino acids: CASSVGRGGRTDTQYF.